The 6 T cell receptor beta chains reported below all come from one sample, sequenced in a study of cytomegalovirus exposure and HLA in healthy donors. PCR involved 60 Vbeta and 13 Jbeta primers. Here immunoSEQ multiplex PCR was the method, and the copy in TCRdb shows in-frame clones only, minus some. Here the sample spans tens of thousands of clones, 75% to 85% being singletons. The sample comprised PBMCs. The receptors here all came from a woman in her twenties or thirties in good health and CMV-seronegative.

The chain has TRBV4-3 and TRBJ1-2; D may be TRBD1 (5 bases). V was cut by 5 bases and J by 3 bases, with 16 bases left in between. This CDR3 region has 15 residues. Germline values: CDR1 LGHNA, CDR2 YSLEER. The CDR3 coding sequence is TGCGCCAGCAGCTCCCTCAGGGTGTCAGACTATGGCTACACCTTC. Protein: CASSSLRVSDYGYTF.

There are a few counts of this clone. The chain carries TRBV4-2 and TRBJ2-3; D is possibly TRBD2 (6 bases). The V end lost 0 bases, the J end lost 3 bases, and 19 bases lay between the germline ends. CDR1 and CDR2 from the germline V gene are LGHNA and YNFKEQ. This CDR3 has 18 amino acids. The CDR3 is CASSQDSRAGVDTDTQYF. The CDR3 DNA follows: TGTGCCAGCAGCCAAGACTCCAGAGCGGGCGTAGATACAGATACGCAGTATTTT.

In this sample, this clone turned up once. The rearrangement links TRBV5-4 to TRBJ2-3; D may be TRBD1 (5 bases). CDR1 SGHNT and CDR2 YYREEE come from the germline V gene (reference sequence). V was clipped by 1 base and J by 4 bases, with 7 bases between them. The CDR3 extends over 13 amino acids. The CDR3 loop reads CASSLKGPDTQYF. DNA for the CDR3: TGTGCCAGCAGCTTGAAGGGGCCAGATACGCAGTATTTT. Drawing the rest from reference TRBV5-4 and TRBJ2-3, the complete variable domain is ETGVTQSPTHLIKTRGQQVTLRCSSQSGHNTVSWYQQALGQGPQFIFQYYREEENGRGNFPPRFSGLQFPNYSSELNVNALELDDSALYLCASSLKGPDTQYFGPGTRLTVL.

There are a few counts of this clone. The chain combines TRBV9 with TRBJ2-1; 13 bases are a match to TRBD2. This CDR3 is 16 amino acids long. Looked up from germline, CDR1 is SGDLS and CDR2 is YYNGEE. V trimming: 3 bases; J trimming: 6 bases; junction bases outside the gene matches: 6. As DNA, the CDR3 is TGTGCCAGCAGCGGGCGGACTAGCGGGAGTATCAATGAGCAGTTCTTC. Its protein is CASSGRTSGSINEQFF.

The V call is TRBV27, the J call TRBJ1-2, with TRBD1 as a possible D gene (5 bases). The CDR3 has 15 residues. The V end lost 1 base, the J end lost 2 bases, and 11 bases lay between the germline ends. Germline lookup yields CDR1 MNHEY and CDR2 SMNVEV (reference sequence). The CDR3 sequence: CASSLWGGENYGYTF. The CDR3 DNA reads as TGTGCCAGCAGTTTATGGGGGGGAGAGAACTATGGCTACACCTTC.

The chain has TRBV28 and TRBJ2-3; D may be TRBD2 (6 bases). CDR1 is MDHEN and CDR2 is SYDVKM in the germline V gene. The CDR3 extends over 17 amino acids. The V gene lost 10 bases and the J gene lost 5 bases, with 28 bases spanning the gap. The CDR3 DNA reads as TGTGCCACCCTAGTATCCTGGAGGGAAGTCAATATAGATACGCAGTATTTT. It translates to CATLVSWREVNIDTQYF.